This TCR beta chain was captured by sequencing in a study of blood T cell repertoires in COVID-19. In the study overall: T cells, B-cell-depleted T cells, or PBMCs supplied cDNA or gDNA.

Methods used by the authors: The authors estimated nucleated cell counts from reference gene primer amplification. Generated by immunoSEQ multiplex PCR, the TCRdb table keeps only in-frame clones and is missing some. D and trimming were read from the DNA, whereas the V and J calls and clone size are those reported in that table. The table lists about 150,000 clones, approximately 78% of them singletons. This CDR3 spans 11 amino acids. Trimming took 2 bases from V and 5 from J, leaving 4 bases between them. The sequencing input was peripheral blood. V gene TRBV5-3 combines with J gene TRBJ1-1; D is unclear. Being an ORF, TRBV5-3 has a function that is uncertain. The receptor's source is a man aged 55 to 69 who had recovered from COVID-19. In DNA form, the CDR3 reads TGTGCCAGAAGCTTACAAACTGAAGCTTTCTTT. It encodes CARSLQTEAFF.